This T cell receptor (beta chain) was captured by sequencing in a study of cytomegalovirus exposure and HLA in healthy donors. In the PCR, 60 Vbeta and 13 Jbeta primers were used. Assay used: immunoSEQ multiplex PCR; TCRdb lists only in-frame clones, some missing. The repertoire includes roughly 56,000 clones, around 85% of them detected once, and 2% to 2.5% sits in the top ten. This clonotype originated in a boy under 18 in good health and CMV-seropositive. The sample comprised PBMCs.

In nucleotides, the CDR3 is TGTGCCAGTTCACCAGCGAACACCGGGGAGCTGTTTTTT. It specifies CASSPANTGELFF. The chain is built from TRBV6-5 and TRBJ2-2; the D is unclear. Germline CDR1 and CDR2: MNHEY and SVGAGI. Between the trimmed V and J ends, which lost 9 bases and 0 bases, there was a span of 8 bases. There are 13 residues in the CDR3.